This entry concerns a single T cell receptor beta chain. Authors' methods: Reference gene primer amplification in the assay estimated nucleated cell counts. Profiled with immunoSEQ multiplex PCR; TCRdb holds only in-frame clones, not every one. Clone size and V and J calls were adopted from that table, with D and trimming inferred from the DNA. This sample has around 94,000 clones, with approximately 80% found just once. This record belongs to a study of blood T cell repertoires in COVID-19. Study-level background: Acute and convalescent COVID-19 specimens originated in the United States, Italy and Spain. PBMCs, B-cell-depleted T cells, or T cells were the source of the cDNA or gDNA that made up the material.

The clonotype originates from a man aged 50-59 years with acute or convalescent COVID-19. The sample taken for sequencing was peripheral blood.

In DNA, the CDR3 is TGTGCCAGCAGTTCCCAGCGGCTTACTACTAACTATGGCTACACCTTC. It translates to CASSSQRLTTNYGYTF. V and J are TRBV28 and TRBJ1-2; unclear D gene. V was clipped by 4 bases and J by 0 bases, with 15 bases between them. The CDR3 is 16 residues long. Germline V gene data show CDR1 as MDHEN and CDR2 as SYDVKM.